This passage covers 11 T cell receptor beta chains from one sample sequenced in a study of blood T cell repertoires in COVID-19 (dated by TCRdb to about 2020). Library method: the immunoSEQ multiplex PCR assay. TCRdb carries this immuneACCESS record with in-frame sequences only. Its versions omit some clonotypes, under half of them owing to an unresolved V gene in the studies checked, with the rest unexplained. The table for this sample lists around 39,000 clones; around 86% of them were counted only once. The ten largest clones represent around 8.3% of the sample. The sample taken for sequencing was peripheral blood. These receptors came from a man aged 60 to 75 with active COVID-19.

V and J are TRBV23-1 and TRBJ2-3, with no clear D. TRBV23-1 is assigned to the ORF class and has an uncertain function. Trimming cost V 4 bases and J 4 bases, with 12 bases left between them. This CDR3 has 14 amino acids. CDR3 amino acids: CASSPRSGSDTQYF. CDR3 nucleotide sequence: TGCGCCAGCAGTCCGCGGTCGGGTTCAGATACGCAGTATTTT.

The sample holds one count of this clone. CDR3 DNA: TGTGCCAGCAGACCGGGTAGCGTCGCCTACAATGAGCAGTTCTTC. This gives the protein CASRPGSVAYNEQFF. The chain employs TRBV27 and TRBJ2-1; TRBD2 is a possible D gene (5 bases). The CDR3 is made up of 15 amino acids. Germline V gene data show CDR1 as MNHEY and CDR2 as SMNVEV (reference sequence). Between the trimmed V and J ends, which lost 6 bases and 2 bases, there was a span of 14 bases.

This clone was counted a single time. The chain uses TRBV6-5 and TRBJ2-1, with D possibly TRBD2 on 6 matching bases. Per the germline V gene, CDR1 is MNHEY and CDR2 is SVGAGI. CDR3 length equals 12 residues. V shed 8 bases and J shed 1 base, with 6 bases lying between them. CDR3 residues: CASGRSYNEQFF. The CDR3 nucleotides read TGTGCCAGCGGGAGGTCCTACAATGAGCAGTTCTTC.

J is TRBJ2-1 and V is TRBV6-6, with 8 bases matching TRBD1. V shed 5 bases and J 4 bases; nucleotides not matched to a gene: 13. Germline CDR1 is MNHNY and CDR2 is SVGAGI (reference sequence). This CDR3 is built from 17 residues. CDR3 sequence reads: CASSPGQGTTIYNEQFF. CDR3 bases: TGTGCCAGCAGTCCCGGACAGGGAACTACTATTTACAATGAGCAGTTCTTC.

The gene calls are TRBV28 and TRBJ2-7, with a tentative D call TRBD2 (5 bases). Trimming shortened V by 3 bases and J by 4 bases, and 13 bases separated the two germline ends. In germline, CDR1 is MDHEN, CDR2 SYDVKM. This CDR3 region has 14 residues. The CDR3 DNA sequence: TGTGCCAGCAGTTTTATCGGAGCGGTGTACGAGCAGTACTTC. The encoded protein is CASSFIGAVYEQYF.

V usage is TRBV18 and J usage is TRBJ2-2; the D gene is possibly TRBD1 (5 bases). The CDR3 has 15 amino acids. V dropped 5 bases and J dropped 1 base, with 11 bases sitting between them. Germline CDR1 and CDR2: KGHSH and LQKENI. The DNA for the CDR3 is TGTGCCAGCTCAGCGACAGCCTTGAACACCGGGGAGCTGTTTTTT. This encodes CASSATALNTGELFF.

The V and J genes are TRBV28 and TRBJ1-5, with 9 bases lining up with TRBD1. Germline CDR1 is MDHEN and CDR2 is SYDVKM. Germline trimming cut 6 bases from V and 4 bases from J; bases unmatched to any gene: 7. This CDR3 comprises 15 residues. DNA of the CDR3: TGTGCCAGCAGGGGCCGGGACAGGGCAAATCAGCCCCAGCATTTT. Translated, it gives CASRGRDRANQPQHF.

This chain uses TRBV27 with TRBJ2-7; the D gene is possibly TRBD1 (6 bases). V was clipped by 7 bases and J by 2 bases, with 21 bases between them. Per germline, CDR1 MNHEY and CDR2 SMNVEV (reference sequence). This CDR3 has 16 residues. Here the CDR3 DNA reads TGTGCCAGCACAATCGCGCGTAGGGGGTGCCCCTACGAGCAGTACTTC. Amino acids: CASTIARRGCPYEQYF.

The gene calls are TRBV5-1 and TRBJ2-2; 7 bases fit TRBD1. This CDR3 spans 13 amino acids. CDR1 and CDR2 (germline): SGHRS, YFSETQ. V gave up 7 bases and J gave up 7 bases; unmatched junction bases: 7. The CDR3 loop reads CASGDSRFGELFF. DNA of the CDR3: TGCGCCAGCGGGGACAGCCGTTTCGGGGAGCTGTTTTTT.

This clone was seen a handful of times. This chain connects TRBV6-1 to TRBJ1-2, with 10 nucleotides matching TRBD1. V trimming: 2 bases; J trimming: 4 bases; junction bases outside the gene matches: 7. This CDR3 is 16 amino acids long. The germline gives CDR1 MNHNS, CDR2 SASEGT. The CDR3 sequence is CASSETGTGDLYGYTF. Written as DNA, the CDR3 is TGTGCCAGCAGTGAAACCGGGACAGGGGATCTCTATGGCTACACCTTC.

The V gene is TRBV14, the J gene TRBJ2-3; TRBD1 aligns across 9 bases. The CDR3 runs to 11 residues. Germline V gene data show CDR1 as SGHDN and CDR2 as FVKESK. The junction had 6 bases not matched to a gene; V was cut back by 6 bases and J by 14 bases. The CDR3, as DNA: TGTGCCAGCAGTCCCGGGACAGGGTCGTATTTT. This gives the protein CASSPGTGSYF.